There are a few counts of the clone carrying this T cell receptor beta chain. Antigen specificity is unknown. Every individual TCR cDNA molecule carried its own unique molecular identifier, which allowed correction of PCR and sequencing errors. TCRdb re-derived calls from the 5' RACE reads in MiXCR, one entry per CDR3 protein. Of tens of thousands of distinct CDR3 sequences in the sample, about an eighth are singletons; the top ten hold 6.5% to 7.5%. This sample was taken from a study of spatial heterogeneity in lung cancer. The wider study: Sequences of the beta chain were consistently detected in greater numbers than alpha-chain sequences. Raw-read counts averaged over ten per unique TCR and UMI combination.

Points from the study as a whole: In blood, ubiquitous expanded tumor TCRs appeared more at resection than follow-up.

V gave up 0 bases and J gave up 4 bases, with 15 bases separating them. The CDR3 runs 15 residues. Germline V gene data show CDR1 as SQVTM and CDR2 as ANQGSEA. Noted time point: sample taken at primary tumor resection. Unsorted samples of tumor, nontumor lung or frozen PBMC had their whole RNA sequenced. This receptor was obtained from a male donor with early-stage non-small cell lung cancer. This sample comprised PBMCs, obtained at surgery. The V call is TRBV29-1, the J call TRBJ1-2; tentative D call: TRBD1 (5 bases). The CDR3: CSVEDPARGGYGYTF. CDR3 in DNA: TGCAGCGTTGAAGATCCTGCCCGGGGCGGCTATGGCTACACCTTC. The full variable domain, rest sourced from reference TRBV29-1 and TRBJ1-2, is SAVISQKPSRDICQRGTSLTIQCQVDSQVTMMFWYRQQPGQSLTLIATANQGSEATYESGFVIDKFPISRPNLTFSTLTVSNMSPEDSSIYLCSVEDPARGGYGYTFGSGTRLTVV.